Presented here are 16 T cell receptor beta chains from one specimen sequenced in a study of human thymus T cells. Sequenced by immunoSEQ multiplex PCR; TCRdb stores in-frame clones only, minus some. The sample holds about 60,000 clones; 94% are singletons and the top ten take roughly 5.6%. Sequencing input: blood. The source is a boy under two years old with a congenital heart defect but otherwise immunologically healthy.

Worth noting for this clone: The junction departs from germline at one end; a sequencing error may be responsible. This CDR3 is also generated by other DNA sequences in the sample. CDR3 protein: CASSPLWDINYGYTF. DNA of the CDR3: TGTGCCAGCAGCCCTCTTTGGGACATCAACTACGGCTACACCTTC. The V gene is TRBV5-4, the J gene TRBJ1-2, with D tentatively TRBD1 (6 bases). The CDR3 is 15 residues long. CDR1 and CDR2 (germline): SGHNT, YYREEE (reference sequence).

The gene calls are TRBV5-1 and TRBJ2-1; D gene ambiguous. CDR1 is SGHRS and CDR2 is YFSETQ in the germline V gene. CDR3 length: 17 residues. V was trimmed by 4 bases and J by 1 base, leaving 18 bases between them. CDR3 protein: CASSLDGLTVSYNEQFF. The DNA for the CDR3 is TGCGCCAGCAGCCTCGATGGTCTGACGGTGTCCTACAATGAGCAGTTCTTC.

The rearrangement uses TRBV28 and TRBJ1-2; 9 nucleotides match TRBD1. The J segment lost 1 base and the V segment lost 6 bases, leaving 3 bases of the junction unmatched. The CDR3 loop spans 14 amino acids. Germline lookup yields CDR1 MDHEN and CDR2 SYDVKM. The CDR3 here is CASRETGGNYGYTF. DNA for the CDR3: TGTGCCAGCAGAGAGACAGGGGGTAACTATGGCTACACCTTC.

CDR3 region: CASSLQGIEQYF. CDR3 nucleotides: TGTGCCAGCAGCTTGCAGGGGATCGAGCAGTACTTC. V usage is TRBV11-2 and J usage is TRBJ2-7, with a tentative D call TRBD1 (6 bases). CDR1 is SGHAT and CDR2 is FQNNGV in the germline V gene. V lost 3 bases, J lost 6 bases, and 9 bases lay in between. The CDR3 length is 12 residues. Variable domain in full (rest from reference TRBV11-2 and TRBJ2-7): EAGVAQSPRYKIIEKRQSVAFWCNPISGHATLYWYQQILGQGPKLLIQFQNNGVVDDSQLPKDRFSAERLKGVDSTLKIQPAKLEDSAVYLCASSLQGIEQYFGPGTRLTVT.

The chain uses TRBV5-4 and TRBJ1-2, with 10 positions matching TRBD1. This CDR3 is 17 amino acids long. J lost 4 bases, V lost 3 bases, and 12 bases had no gene match. The germline gives CDR1 SGHNT, CDR2 YYREEE (reference sequence). The CDR3: CASSWGQGRPSSYGYTF. Here the CDR3 DNA reads TGTGCCAGCAGCTGGGGACAGGGGCGGCCTTCTAGCTATGGCTACACCTTC. Full variable domain (rest looked up from reference TRBV5-4 and TRBJ1-2): ETGVTQSPTHLIKTRGQQVTLRCSSQSGHNTVSWYQQALGQGPQFIFQYYREEENGRGNFPPRFSGLQFPNYSSELNVNALELDDSALYLCASSWGQGRPSSYGYTFGSGTRLTVV.

V gene TRBV28 combines with J gene TRBJ2-3; D could derive from TRBD1 or TRBD2 (5 bases each). V dropped 1 base and J dropped 3 bases, with 11 bases sitting between them. The CDR3 totals 15 residues. Germline CDR1 MDHEN, CDR2 SYDVKM. The CDR3 protein is CASSLYGGRTDTQYF. The DNA for the CDR3 is TGTGCCAGCAGTTTATATGGGGGAAGGACAGATACGCAGTATTTT.

The chain uses TRBV7-8 and TRBJ2-7, with D hard to call. The V end was cut by 5 bases, the J end by 2 bases, with 13 bases between. Germline CDR1 is SGHVS and CDR2 is FQNEAQ. CDR3 length: 14 residues. In nucleotides, the CDR3 is TGTGCCAGCAGCGGACGAGTAGCCCCCTACGAGCAGTACTTC. Its protein product is CASSGRVAPYEQYF.

CDR3 loop: CASSPDRNYGYTF. CDR3 nucleotides: TGTGCCAGCTCCCCTGACAGGAACTATGGCTACACCTTC. This chain joins TRBV18 and TRBJ1-2, with TRBD1 as a possible D gene (6 bases). With 6 bases removed from V and 2 bases from J, the gap between germline ends came to 10 bases. The germline V gene has CDR1 KGHSH and CDR2 LQKENI. The CDR3 totals 13 residues.

This clone appeared once. The rearrangement joins TRBV7-9 to TRBJ2-1; D uncertain. The CDR3 loop spans 12 amino acids. CDR1 SEHNR and CDR2 FQNEAQ come from the germline V gene (reference sequence). Trimming cost V 2 bases and J 4 bases, with 3 bases left between them. The CDR3 reads CASSLTYNEQFF. The CDR3 region has the DNA TGTGCCAGCAGCTTAACTTACAATGAGCAGTTCTTC. Looking up the rest from reference TRBV7-9 and TRBJ2-1 gives the full variable domain: DTGVSQNPRHKITKRGQNVTFRCDPISEHNRLYWYRQTLGQGPEFLTYFQNEAQLEKSRLLSDRFSAERPKGSFSTLEIQRTEQGDSAMYLCASSLTYNEQFFGPGTRLTVL.

The V call is TRBV5-1, the J call TRBJ2-5, with 7 bases fitting TRBD2. This CDR3 spans 15 amino acids. The V and J ends lost 4 bases and 0 bases, in that order; junction bases with no gene match: 6. Germline V gives CDR1 SGHRS, CDR2 YFSETQ. The CDR3 region has the DNA TGCGCCAGCAGCGCGACTAGCCGAAACCAAGAGACCCAGTACTTC. Its translation: CASSATSRNQETQYF.

V gene TRBV9 combines with J gene TRBJ2-1; D is undetermined. The CDR3 has 14 residues. V lost 0 bases, J lost 4 bases, and 8 bases lay in between. CDR1 and CDR2 from the germline V gene are SGDLS and YYNGEE. The CDR3 bases are TGTGCCAGCAGCGTAGTAACAGAGTACAATGAGCAGTTCTTC. This encodes CASSVVTEYNEQFF.

V usage is TRBV28 and J usage is TRBJ1-3; no firm D call. Trimming shortened V by 6 bases and J by 0 bases, and 12 bases separated the two germline ends. This CDR3 is built from 15 residues. Germline values: CDR1 MDHEN, CDR2 SYDVKM. The CDR3 spells CASRKARISGNTIYF. Here the CDR3 DNA reads TGTGCCAGCAGGAAGGCGAGGATCTCTGGAAACACCATATATTTT. The entire variable domain, with the rest obtained from reference TRBV28 and TRBJ1-3, is as follows: DVKVTQSSRYLVKRTGEKVFLECVQDMDHENMFWYRQDPGLGLRLIYFSYDVKMKEKGDIPEGYSVSREKKERFSLILESASTNQTSMYLCASRKARISGNTIYFGEGSWLTVV.

The V gene is TRBV9, the J gene TRBJ2-3, with TRBD2 identical over 7 bases. With 6 bases clipped from V and 2 bases from J, the junction kept 6 bases outside the gene matches. The CDR3 runs 14 residues. Germline V gene data show CDR1 as SGDLS and CDR2 as YYNGEE. This CDR3 reads CASNLAANTDTQYF. The CDR3 DNA sequence: TGTGCCAGCAATCTAGCGGCTAACACAGATACGCAGTATTTT.

The V gene is TRBV4-1, the J gene TRBJ2-7; D is undetermined. V was trimmed by 1 base and J by 0 bases, leaving 10 bases between them. Germline CDR1 MGHRA, CDR2 YSYEKL. The CDR3 loop spans 15 amino acids. DNA of the CDR3: TGCGCCAGCAGCCAAGCGACGGCAGGCTCCTACGAGCAGTACTTC. Its protein product is CASSQATAGSYEQYF.

This rearrangement joins TRBV7-9 to TRBJ2-1; 10 nucleotides align to TRBD2. After removal of 0 bases from V and 2 bases from J, the junction contained 7 bases not matched to a gene. There are 18 residues in the CDR3. Germline CDR1 and CDR2: SEHNR and FQNEAQ (reference sequence). CDR3 region: CASSLAGLAPRTYNEQFF. The CDR3 nucleotides read TGTGCCAGCAGCTTAGCGGGACTAGCGCCGAGAACCTACAATGAGCAGTTCTTC.

The rearrangement joins TRBV2 to TRBJ2-7; the match to TRBD2 covers 9 bases. CDR3 length: 18 residues. V was clipped by 3 bases and J by 0 bases; unmatched bases: 12. CDR1 is SNHLY, CDR2 FYNNEI, per germline. The CDR3 protein is CASSEEFAASGISYEQYF. CDR3 sequence (DNA): TGTGCCAGCAGTGAGGAATTCGCTGCTAGCGGGATCTCCTACGAGCAGTACTTC.